The sequence of this TCR beta chain was determined in a study of shared clonotypes between healthy human individuals (TCRdb year 2020). As for the study more broadly: Two women and a few men aged 18 to 49 years were included in the cohort. Per donor, three plates each were used for CD4 naive and CD4 memory, two for CD8 naive, and one for CD8 memory. To estimate repertoire size and how much clonotype sharing occurs between individuals, the study deeply sequenced the blood TCR repertoires of several healthy adults. Different laboratories and diverse techniques were used to prepare libraries and sequence TCR repertoires, to increase sequencing depth and limit assay-specific biases. Leukapheresis yielded between about 0.85 and 9 billion PBMCs per donor.

The germline V gene gives CDR1 as SGHRS and CDR2 as YFSETQ. Between the V and J ends, shortened by 1 base and 6 bases respectively, the junction contains 7 bases. Measured from the cysteine to the phenylalanine, the CDR3 is 12 residues long. The DNA shown is the 36-base CDR3, in frame from base 1. Beyond this particular receptor, the publication reports: Incomplete sequencing was indicated by rarefaction of sorted-subset datasets, despite the large sequencing depth. Compared with non-shared clonotypes, the clonotypes found in all four sorted-subset donors had higher generation probabilities. Because the study included a small number of donors, the genetic and exposure-history diversity represented was limited. When a few donors were compared, the shared fraction of clonotypes was around 5% for naive CD4, 3.5% to 4% for naive CD8, roughly 2.3% for memory CD4, and around 0.37% for memory CD8. Sampling was restricted to blood, and TCR repertoires in tissues likely differ from the TCR repertoires found in blood. Estimated clonotype richness was generally larger for naive than for memory subsets. Pairwise subsampling led to the expectation that sequencing depth would affect the degree of clonotype sharing among donors.

In regard to this clone: Its cognate antigen has yet to be identified. Nothing much larger sits one base from this clone, and base qualities are not available.

The donors were healthy, HIV-negative adults with no recently reported acute infections or vaccinations. Only Caucasian adults living in Nashville, Tennessee, USA were represented among the donors. CD4+ T cells were enriched through magnetic negative selection, after which naive cells were positively selected on CD45RA and the remaining negative fraction served as the memory subset. After blood collection by leukapheresis, PBMCs were isolated using Ficoll-Histopaque density gradient centrifugation and then cryopreserved in the vapor phase of liquid nitrogen. Purity and quantity of every magnetically sorted T cell population were checked by analytical flow cytometry. From each sorted fraction, genomic DNA was isolated and quantified by UV absorbance on a Nanodrop 2000c. Using the deep immunoSEQ assay, TCR CDR3 regions were amplified from genomic DNA by multiplex PCR. Genomic DNA extracted from each cell subset was distributed evenly over all wells of several immunoSEQ 96-well plates, and each plate served as one replicate. Each replicate PCR for sorted subsets received about 180 ng genomic DNA, equal to around 32,000 T cell genomes. The purified libraries were quantified using a Qubit 3.0 fluorometer, sized with a Bioanalyzer 2100, and then quantified again using the KAPA Library Quantification kit. Every immunoSEQ 96-well plate was sequenced on a dedicated single-read 150-cycle Illumina NextSeq 550 flow cell. In the paper's pipeline: Because only junctional sequences without quality scores were contained in the immunoSEQ output, filtering matching that applied to full-length reads could not be performed. To assign V/J genes and CDR3, sequences were annotated against IMGT germline references using PyIR, a Python wrapper for IgBLAST v1.9. Any read was removed if the V/J assignment was weak (E-value above 1e-6), the CDR3 was missing, or the read contained stop codons, out-of-frame junctions, or ambiguous translated residues. V3J clonotypes were defined as sequences sharing an identical inferred V gene, J gene, and CDR3 amino acid sequence. Percentage overlap between repertoires was computed as shared unique clonotypes divided by the size of the smaller repertoire. Repertoire richness was assessed with RTK rarefaction, the Chao1 estimator, and Recon v2.1 estimates of unobserved clonotypes. Generation probabilities were computed with OLGA for all TCRbeta clonotypes obtained by the gDNA method from several donors. This immuneACCESS table, as held by TCRdb, lists in-frame sequences with V and J called but not all clones. Of the missing ones, under half trace to an unresolved V gene in checked studies; the others have no known cause. V and J calls and clone size are as listed in that table; D and trimming were resolved from the DNA. The sample table lists approximately 2.1 million clones, approximately 93% of them with a count of one. The top ten constitute 0.39% of the sample.

Recombination connected TRBV5-1 to TRBJ1-1; TRBD1 is a weak D gene call, 5 bases matching. The receptor was derived from a man younger than 30 in good health. Some clones in this sample may be carry-over from other donors' samples. Sequencing was performed on naive CD4+ T cells from PBMCs. The cell subset or site label of this sample denotes: CD45RA+ positively selected. The nucleotide sequence reads TGCGCCAGCAGCTTGATGGGGGCTGAAGCTTTCTTT. Translation gives CASSLMGAEAFF. Reference TRBV5-1 and TRBJ1-1 genes cover what lies past the CDR3, so the full variable domain is KAGVTQTPRYLIKTRGQQVTLSCSPISGHRSVSWYQQTPGQGLQFLFEYFSETQRNKGNFPGRFSGRQFSNSRSEMNVSTLELGDSALYLCASSLMGAEAFFGQGTRLTVV.